This TCR beta chain originates from a study of T cells in Graves' hyperthyroidism and ophthalmopathy (dated by TCRdb to about 2019). Context from the whole study: Peripheral blood was collected at initial diagnosis, before any treatment. According to the paper, TCR Vbeta CDR3 sequencing was carried out on roughly 130 peripheral blood samples, which came from under 50 ophthalmopathy, 75 to 80 hyperthyroidism and some 17 progressor patients. Thyroid tissue and blood T-cell repertoires from over 5 Graves' hyperthyroidism patients were also compared in the study. Prospective prediction of ophthalmopathy was tested in an independent validation cohort of 18 to 20 hyperthyroidism patients and some 17 patients who later progressed to ophthalmopathy. The 100 discovery patients were randomly divided into training and test sets at a 7:3 ratio. Following sampling, methimazole starting at 30 mg daily was given to hyperthyroidism patients, and high-dose intravenous methylprednisolone was given to ophthalmopathy patients. To identify TCR V-J signatures that set the groups apart, the researchers used a discovery cohort of about a hundred patients, made up of around 40 with Graves' ophthalmopathy and around 58 with stable Graves' hyperthyroidism.

The TCR beta CDR3 regions were amplified from the RNA transcripts. The first round of RT-PCR for the TCR CDR3 was performed with the HTBI primer set and the Qiagen OneStep RT-PCR kit. Libraries were constructed in a second round of multiplex PCR, after which size selection and purification were carried out. Libraries were sequenced paired-end with 100 bp reads on an Illumina HiSeq2000. The study's own analysis went as follows. SOAPnuke was used to process the raw data, with reads discarded if the reads contained adapters or uncalled bases, had a mean Phred below 15, or lacked an exact constant-primer or identifier match. COPE v1.2.5 was used to merge high-quality paired reads, and clonotypes were defined as unique nucleotide sequences. MiTCR v1.1 was used to align clonotypes to the IMGT TRBV, TRBD and TRBJ reference segments. The analysis included only V-J combinations with a frequency above 0.0001, which together covered roughly 99% of the repertoires. The TCS score was defined as F50 (clonal expansion) divided by E x V (chaos), with BLOSUM62-based TCRdist calculated between CDR3 peptides within each V-J. Welch's t-statistics and random forest reduced around 510 V-J features to around 14, which were used in a naive Bayes classifier (R e1071). TCRdb trimmed public reads at Q25 via fastp, called clones via MiXCR and kept in-frame beta chains. One record per CDR3 amino acid sequence lists the most common genes and DNA. The authors' filters were not applied to this entry. In all, the sample holds 690,000 or so distinct CDR3 sequences, and roughly 20% of those were seen once. The ten largest clones add up to over 15% of the sample.

This clonotype was detected only a few times. No cognate antigen has been identified for it. Base qualities were left out, and no much larger clone turns up one base away. Hyperthyroidism patients were newly diagnosed, with disease duration under 2 months, and aged 18 to 65 years. The study excluded patients with uncontrolled infections, other autoimmune diseases, pregnancy or lactation. Diagnoses were based on clinical symptoms, serum thyroxine and TRAb, thyroid ultrasound and orbital computed tomography. Blood from progressor patients was collected at the time of first diagnosis with hyperthyroidism, before any ophthalmopathy symptoms had appeared. PBMCs were separated from roughly 10 ml of fresh peripheral blood using Ficoll-Paque density gradient centrifugation. Patients classed as progressors first received a Graves' hyperthyroidism diagnosis and then went on to develop ophthalmopathy during follow-up. Total RNA was extracted with Trizol reagent, and quality was checked on an Agilent 2100 Bioanalyzer.

V sheds 3 bases and J sheds 2 bases, leaving 11 bases between their ends. The CDR3 spans 15 residues, from the cysteine through the phenylalanine. The CDR3 DNA has 45 bases and is translated from base 1. Taken from the germline V gene, the CDR1 and CDR2 loops are SGHRS and YFSETQ. What the research found in general, with its limitations: In validation, progression to ophthalmopathy was predicted by the model with about 70% sensitivity and roughly 72% specificity, a median of about 6.4 months before onset. Ophthalmopathy was separated from stable hyperthyroidism by a 13 V-J signature model, with 87.88% sensitivity and about 81% specificity obtained in cross-validation and 80%/75% obtained in testing. No statistical method was used to fix the sample size in advance, and group allocation was not hidden from the investigators. Most expanded thyroid clonotypes (frequency above 0.001) were also detected in blood, suggesting blood repertoires may reflect thyroid immune responses.

The sequence joins TRBV5-1 to TRBJ2-2; the D gene is perhaps TRBD2, on 6 matching bases. The sequence derives from a woman in her fifties or sixties with Graves' hyperthyroidism that later progressed to Graves' ophthalmopathy. Sequenced input: blood. Read as DNA, the sequence is TGCGCCAGCAGCTCCGGGGGACCTAACACCGGGGAGCTGTTTTTT. This sequence encodes CASSSGGPNTGELFF.